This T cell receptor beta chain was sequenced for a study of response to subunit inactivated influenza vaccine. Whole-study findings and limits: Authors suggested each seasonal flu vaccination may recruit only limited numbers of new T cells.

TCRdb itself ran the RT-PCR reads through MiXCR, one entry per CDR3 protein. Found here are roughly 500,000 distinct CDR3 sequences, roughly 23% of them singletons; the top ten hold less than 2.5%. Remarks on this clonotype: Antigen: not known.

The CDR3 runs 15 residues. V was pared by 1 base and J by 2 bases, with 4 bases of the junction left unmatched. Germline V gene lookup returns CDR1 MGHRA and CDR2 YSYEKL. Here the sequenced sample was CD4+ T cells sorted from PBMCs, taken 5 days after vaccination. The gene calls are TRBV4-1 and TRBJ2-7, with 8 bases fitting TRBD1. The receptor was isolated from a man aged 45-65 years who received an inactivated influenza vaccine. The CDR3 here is CASSQVGTGPYEQYF. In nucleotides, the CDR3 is TGCGCCAGCAGCCAAGTGGGGACAGGACCCTACGAGCAGTACTTC.